These T cell receptor beta chains were read from a single sample in a study of lymphopenia after photon versus proton radiotherapy. Assay used: immunoSEQ multiplex PCR; TCRdb lists only in-frame clones, some missing. The sample records approximately 170,000 clones, around 85% being singletons. Specimen: peripheral blood, collected from a patient treated with photon-based radiotherapy. Source of these receptors: a man between 50 and 59 years old with gastric cancer. Both conserved end residues are part of each CDR3. The order of the fields is D gene, J gene, clone size, CDR3 length, V gene, CDR3 protein, CDR3 DNA. D genes are given only for firm matches. For some rows the clone size is stated as once, few or many, or as a class when expanded; others skip it.

TRBD1,TRBJ1-2,.,11,TRBV19,CASRQGDGYTF,TGTGCCAGTAGACAGGGGGACGGCTACACCTTC
.,TRBJ2-7,few,12,TRBV28,CASSRTQYEQYF,TGTGCCAGCAGTAGGACCCAATACGAGCAGTACTTC
TRBD2,TRBJ2-2,once,16,TRBV5-1,CASSFSGASGGRELFF,TGCGCCAGCAGCTTCTCTGGGGCTAGCGGCGGAAGGGAGCTGTTTTTT
.,TRBJ1-3,.,14,TRBV18,CASSPSGSGNTIYF,TGTGCCAGCTCACCGTCCGGCTCTGGAAACACCATATATTTT
TRBD2,TRBJ2-3,.,15,TRBV6-4,CASSVSSGRTDTQYF,TGTGCCAGCAGTGTCTCTAGCGGGAGAACAGATACGCAGTATTTT
.,TRBJ1-2,.,15,TRBV18,CASSPLQGMEEGYTF,TGTGCCAGCTCACCCTTACAGGGAATGGAGGAAGGCTACACCTTC
TRBD2,TRBJ2-1,.,18,TRBV4-2,CASSQVTFSGSFYNEQFF,TGTGCCAGCAGCCAGGTTACCTTTAGCGGGAGCTTCTACAATGAGCAGTTCTTC
.,TRBJ2-3,.,15,TRBV6-5,CASSSNSGRTDTQYF,TGTGCCAGCAGTTCCAATTCGGGTCGCACAGATACGCAGTATTTT
TRBD2,TRBJ2-7,.,14,TRBV14,CASSQEAGVIEQYF,TGTGCCAGCAGCCAAGAAGCGGGGGTAATCGAGCAGTACTTC
.,TRBJ1-5,.,15,TRBV4-1,CASSQDGRGNQPQHF,TGCGCCAGCAGCCAAGATGGGAGGGGCAATCAGCCCCAGCATTTT